The 17 T cell receptor beta chains presented below share a single source sample, sequenced in a study of siplizumab effects on memory and regulatory T cells. The repertoire was sequenced with immunoSEQ multiplex PCR; TCRdb's copy has only in-frame clones and lacks some. The data show roughly 100,000 clones, with about nine tenths seen just once and about 12% held by the top ten. The sample comprised non-Treg CD4+ T cells sorted from blood. These TCRs come from a human donor in good health.

This rearrangement joins TRBV11-3 to TRBJ1-1, with 9 positions matching TRBD1. The trim removed 5 bases at V and 4 bases at J, leaving 5 bases unmatched. Germline assignment: CDR1 SGHNT and CDR2 YENEEA. The CDR3 extends over 14 amino acids. CDR3 protein: CASSPGQGSTEAFF. CDR3 coding DNA: TGTGCCAGCAGCCCCGGACAGGGGAGCACTGAAGCTTTCTTT.

The V gene is TRBV10-2, the J gene TRBJ2-5; 12 nucleotides align to TRBD1. The J segment lost 5 bases and the V segment lost 5 bases, leaving 9 bases of the junction unmatched. Germline loops: CDR1 WSHSY, CDR2 SAAADI. The CDR3 runs to 16 residues. The DNA of the CDR3 is TGCGCCAGCAGTCAACCGGGACAGGGGGCAGGGGAGACCCAGTACTTC. Translated, it gives CASSQPGQGAGETQYF.

The rearrangement uses TRBV7-9 and TRBJ1-1; D is unclear. The CDR3 spans 15 residues. Between the trimmed V and J ends, which lost 5 bases and 0 bases, there was a span of 13 bases. CDR1 is SEHNR and CDR2 is FQNEAQ in the germline V gene (reference sequence). The CDR3 spells CASSPRGSMNTEAFF. In DNA form, the CDR3 reads TGTGCCAGCAGCCCCCGTGGGAGCATGAACACTGAAGCTTTCTTT.

The V gene is TRBV19, the J gene TRBJ2-3; 10 positions agree with TRBD2. The CDR3 totals 16 residues. V dropped 3 bases and J dropped 6; count of bases not matched to a gene: 9. Germline CDR1 is LNHDA and CDR2 is SQIVND (reference sequence). Written as DNA, the CDR3 is TGTGCCAGTAGTATTGGTGGGCTAGCGGGAGTCGATACGCAGTATTTT. Amino acids: CASSIGGLAGVDTQYF. Filled out from reference TRBV19 and TRBJ2-3, the complete variable domain reads DGGITQSPKYLFRKEGQNVTLSCEQNLNHDAMYWYRQDPGQGLRLIYYSQIVNDFQKGDIAEGYSVSREKKESFPLTVTSAQKNPTAFYLCASSIGGLAGVDTQYFGPGTRLTVL.

The rearrangement uses TRBV9 and TRBJ1-2, with 7 bases lining up with TRBD1. The V segment lost 0 bases and the J segment 3 bases; nucleotides outside the gene matches: 5. CDR3 length equals 15 residues. Per the germline V gene, CDR1 is SGDLS and CDR2 is YYNGEE. CDR3 DNA: TGTGCCAGCAGCGTAGGAGACAGGGTTTACTATGGCTACACCTTC. As protein: CASSVGDRVYYGYTF. Based on the CDR3 plus reference TRBV9 and TRBJ1-2, the full variable domain is DSGVTQTPKHLITATGQRVTLRCSPRSGDLSVYWYQQSLDQGLQFLIQYYNGEERAKGNILERFSAQQFPDLHSELNLSSLELGDSALYFCASSVGDRVYYGYTFGSGTRLTVV.

The chain couples TRBV7-2 to TRBJ1-2; D call uncertain. CDR1 SGHTA and CDR2 FQGNSA come from the germline V gene. V gave up 5 bases and J gave up 4 bases, with 11 bases separating them. The CDR3 is 13 residues long. Written as DNA, the CDR3 is TGTGCCAGCAGCGACCTTTCTAGCTATGGCTACACCTTC. It is translated as CASSDLSSYGYTF.

The chain joins TRBV2 to TRBJ1-5, with 7 bases that match TRBD1. J gave up 7 bases and V 5 bases, and 8 bases lay outside the gene matches. This CDR3 contains 14 residues. The germline gives CDR1 SNHLY, CDR2 FYNNEI. The CDR3 DNA is TGTGCCAGCAGTAGACAGGGCGGCGGGCAGCCCCAGCATTTT. Protein: CASSRQGGGQPQHF.

This chain joins TRBV15 and TRBJ2-1; D uncertain. Trimming left V 0 bases short and J 0 bases short, with 15 bases between. Germline values: CDR1 LNHNV, CDR2 YYDKDF (reference sequence). This CDR3 spans 18 amino acids. The CDR3 region has the DNA TGTGCCACCAGCAGAGATGCCCAAGGATGGAGCTCCTACAATGAGCAGTTCTTC. Amino acids: CATSRDAQGWSSYNEQFF.

This sequence joins TRBV9 and TRBJ2-4, with 8 bases that match TRBD2. Germline loops: CDR1 SGDLS, CDR2 YYNGEE. V trimming: 0 bases; J trimming: 15 bases; junction bases outside the gene matches: 5. The CDR3 loop spans 12 amino acids. The CDR3 here is CASSVAGGPPYF. CDR3 bases: TGTGCCAGCAGCGTAGCGGGAGGGCCTCCGTACTTC. The whole variable domain, filled in from reference TRBV9 and TRBJ2-4, reads DSGVTQTPKHLITATGQRVTLRCSPRSGDLSVYWYQQSLDQGLQFLIQYYNGEERAKGNILERFSAQQFPDLHSELNLSSLELGDSALYFCASSVAGGPPYFGAGTRLSVL.

V is TRBV6-5 and J is TRBJ1-1, with D unresolved. The CDR3 is made up of 11 amino acids. V dropped 2 bases and J dropped 4 bases, with 2 bases sitting between them. Germline-derived CDR1 and CDR2 are MNHEY and SVGAGI. The CDR3: CASSYGTEAFF. In DNA, the CDR3 is TGTGCCAGCAGTTACGGCACTGAAGCTTTCTTT.

The rearrangement uses TRBV6-1 and TRBJ1-1; 9 positions match TRBD1. This CDR3 contains 14 residues. The germline V gene encodes CDR1 MNHNS and CDR2 SASEGT. After removal of 5 bases from V and 4 bases from J, the junction contained 5 bases not matched to a gene. The CDR3 sequence: CASSRGQGGTEAFF. The CDR3 DNA reads as TGTGCCAGCAGTAGGGGACAGGGAGGCACTGAAGCTTTCTTT.

This clone was seen repeatedly, ten times or more. V and J are TRBV7-6 and TRBJ1-1, with 9 bases aligning to TRBD1. V shed 4 bases and J 1 base; nucleotides not matched to a gene: 4. Germline CDR1 and CDR2: SGHVS and FNYEAQ. This CDR3 spans 15 amino acids. The CDR3 DNA reads as TGTGCCAGCAGCTCAAAGGACAGGGGGAACACTGAAGCTTTCTTT. It is translated as CASSSKDRGNTEAFF.

The rearrangement links TRBV19 to TRBJ2-3; D uncertain. Trimming pared 3 bases from V and 0 bases from J, leaving 10 bases between. CDR3 length: 15 amino acids. Germline assignment: CDR1 LNHDA and CDR2 SQIVND (reference sequence). As DNA, the CDR3 is TGTGCCAGTAGTATCTCCTACGGTAGCACAGATACGCAGTATTTT. This encodes CASSISYGSTDTQYF.

The chain links TRBV18 to TRBJ2-2; 10 nucleotides match TRBD1. J lost 6 bases, V lost 5 bases, and 12 bases had no gene match. This CDR3 contains 17 residues. Per germline, CDR1 KGHSH and CDR2 LQKENI. Here the CDR3 reads CASSSSLRTGGPGELFF. In DNA, the CDR3 is TGTGCCAGCTCATCAAGTCTCCGGACAGGGGGTCCCGGGGAGCTGTTTTTT.

This sequence joins TRBV10-3 and TRBJ2-1; 9 positions agree with TRBD2. The CDR3 totals 17 residues. J lost 3 bases, V lost 10 bases, and 16 bases had no gene match. Germline CDR1 reads ENHRY; CDR2 reads SYGVKD. The CDR3 DNA is TGTGCCAGCAGGACCGGGACTAGCCACCAGAGCTACAATGAGCAGTTCTTC. Protein product: CASRTGTSHQSYNEQFF.

The rearrangement uses TRBV5-1 and TRBJ1-2; D is unresolved. CDR3 size: 12 residues. The V gene's germline CDR1 is SGHRS and CDR2 YFSETQ. Trimming removed 2 bases at V and 10 bases at J, with 12 bases between. This CDR3 reads CASSFFEEVYTF. The CDR3 DNA follows: TGCGCCAGCAGCTTTTTTGAGGAAGTCTACACCTTC. Full variable domain (missing parts from reference TRBV5-1 and TRBJ1-2): KAGVTQTPRYLIKTRGQQVTLSCSPISGHRSVSWYQQTPGQGLQFLFEYFSETQRNKGNFPGRFSGRQFSNSRSEMNVSTLELGDSALYLCASSFFEEVYTFGSGTRLTVV.

This clone was seen many times. The chain recombines TRBV13 with TRBJ1-1; D uncertain. Deletions cut 0 bases from V and 5 bases from J, with 10 bases between. This CDR3 is built from 14 residues. The germline gives CDR1 PRHDT, CDR2 FYEKMQ (reference sequence). The CDR3 DNA follows: TGTGCCAGCAGCTTAGGGGGTTTCCGGACTGAAGCTTTCTTT. Its protein product is CASSLGGFRTEAFF.